A single sample is the source of the 9 T cell receptor beta chains below, sequenced in a study of molecular identifiers for immune sequencing clone quantification. Using its own MiXCR run on the PCR reads, TCRdb lists one record per CDR3 protein. The sample includes a few hundred thousand distinct CDR3 sequences, roughly 26% of them seen just once. The material sequenced was naive CD8+ T cells from blood, with Jurkat cell RNA spiked in. As for subset: FACS-sorted CD8+CD4-CCR7+CD45RA+ naive T cells. Receptor source: a human donor in good health. Some libraries in this study had Jurkat cell RNA spiked in.

At least ten counts were recorded for this clonotype. The chain carries TRBV7-8 and TRBJ2-7; 7 bases agree with TRBD1. The CDR3 covers 14 residues. Germline V gene data show CDR1 as SGHVS and CDR2 as FQNEAQ. V lost 5 bases and J lost 5; bases outside the gene matches: 9. The CDR3 spells CASSPTGPVNEQYF. The CDR3 nucleotides are TGTGCCAGCAGCCCGACAGGGCCGGTTAACGAGCAGTACTTC.

This clonotype was counted only a few times. This chain joins TRBV7-9 and TRBJ2-5; TRBD1 might be the D (6 bases). The CDR3 has 15 amino acids. Trimming left V 4 bases short and J 2 bases short, with 14 bases between. Germline V gene data show CDR1 as SEHNR and CDR2 as FQNEAQ (reference sequence). CDR3: CASSYRTDFQETQYF. The CDR3 region has the DNA TGTGCCAGCAGCTATCGGACAGATTTTCAAGAGACCCAGTACTTC.

The sample holds many counts of this clonotype. The chain links TRBV5-6 to TRBJ1-5, with 7 bases identical to TRBD1. There are 18 residues in the CDR3. CDR1 is SGHDT and CDR2 is YYEEEE in the germline V gene. With V trimmed by 3 bases and J by 2 bases, 14 bases remained unmatched. CDR3 sequence: CASSSESETGIGNQPQHF. The CDR3 DNA reads TGTGCCAGCAGCTCGGAATCTGAGACAGGGATCGGCAATCAGCCCCAGCATTTT.

In this sample, this clonotype turned up a few times. The chain links TRBV12-3 or TRBV12-4 to TRBJ2-5, with a possible D match to TRBD1 (6 bases). V lost 5 bases to trimming and J lost 5 bases, with 12 bases between them. The CDR3 extends over 13 amino acids. CDR3 nucleotides: TGTGCCAGCAGTACCCACAGGGAGGAGACCCAGTACTTC. Amino acid sequence: CASSTHREETQYF.

The CDR3 loop is CAIGGDTRGEQYF. The CDR3 DNA sequence: TGTGCCATCGGTGGGGACACCCGAGGGGAGCAGTACTTC. The chain is built from TRBV28 and TRBJ2-7; TRBD1 is a possible D gene (6 bases). With 10 bases removed from V and 7 bases from J, the gap between germline ends came to 20 bases. The CDR3 is made up of 13 amino acids. Per germline, CDR1 MDHEN and CDR2 SYDVKM.

The chain recombines TRBV4-3 with TRBJ1-2; D unresolved. The CDR3 covers 15 residues. V dropped 0 bases and J dropped 8 bases, with 16 bases sitting between them. Germline V CDR1 and CDR2: LGHNA, YSLEER. The CDR3 reads CASSQDLTPIEGYTF. CDR3 coding DNA: TGCGCCAGCAGCCAAGATTTAACTCCAATCGAAGGCTACACCTTC.

Concerning this clonotype itself: The junction does not match germline at one end; this may be a read error. The chain employs TRBV6-2 or TRBV6-3 and TRBJ2-5, with D unresolved. This CDR3 comprises 15 residues. CDR1 MNHEY and CDR2 SVGEGT come from the germline V gene. The DNA of the CDR3 is TGTGCCAGCAGTTACTCGAGTGTCTACCAAGAGCCCCAGTACTTC. Translating gives CASSYSSVYQEPQYF.

V and J are TRBV20-1 and TRBJ2-7, with 10 bases fitting TRBD2. The CDR3 length is 15 residues. The J segment lost 4 bases and the V segment lost 0 bases, leaving 6 bases of the junction unmatched. Germline V gene data show CDR1 as DFQATT and CDR2 as SNEGSKA (reference sequence). The CDR3 loop is CSARETGTSVYEQYF. The CDR3 region has the DNA TGCAGTGCTAGAGAAACCGGGACTAGCGTGTACGAGCAGTACTTC.

This clonotype showed up many times. The CDR3 sequence is CASSQDNREEQYF. DNA for the CDR3: TGCGCCAGCAGCCAAGATAACAGAGAGGAGCAGTACTTC. J is TRBJ2-7 and V is TRBV4-3; D is unresolved. Trimming left V 0 bases short and J 7 bases short, with 10 bases between. The CDR3 spans 13 residues. Germline values: CDR1 LGHNA, CDR2 YSLEER.